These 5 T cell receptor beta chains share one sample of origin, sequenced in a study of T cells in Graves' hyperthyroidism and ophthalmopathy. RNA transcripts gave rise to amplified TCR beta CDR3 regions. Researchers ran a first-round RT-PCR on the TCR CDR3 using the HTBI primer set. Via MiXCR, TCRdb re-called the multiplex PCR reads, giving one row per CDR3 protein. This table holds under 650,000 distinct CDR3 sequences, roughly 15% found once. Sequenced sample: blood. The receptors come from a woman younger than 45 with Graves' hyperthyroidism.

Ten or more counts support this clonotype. CDR3 DNA: TGCAGTGCTACGTCAAAGCAGGGGTGGGACGAGCAGTACTTC. Translation gives CSATSKQGWDEQYF. The V call is TRBV20-1, the J call TRBJ2-7; the D gene is possibly TRBD1 (6 bases). CDR1 and CDR2 from the germline V gene are DFQATT and SNEGSKA (reference sequence). This CDR3 is built from 14 residues. Trimming pared 4 bases from V and 5 bases from J, leaving 18 bases between.

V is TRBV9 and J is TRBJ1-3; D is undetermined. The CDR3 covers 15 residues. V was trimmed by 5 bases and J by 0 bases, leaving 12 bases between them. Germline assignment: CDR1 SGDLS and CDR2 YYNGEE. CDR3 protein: CASSLITASGNTIYF. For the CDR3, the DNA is TGTGCCAGCAGTTTAATTACAGCCTCTGGAAACACCATATATTTT.

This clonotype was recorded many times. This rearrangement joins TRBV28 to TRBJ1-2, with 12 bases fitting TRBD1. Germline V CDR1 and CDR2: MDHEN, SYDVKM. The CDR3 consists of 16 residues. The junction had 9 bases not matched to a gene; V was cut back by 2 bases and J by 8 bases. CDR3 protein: CASSLLAGQGALGYTF. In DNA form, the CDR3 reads TGTGCCAGCAGTTTACTTGCGGGACAGGGGGCGCTGGGCTACACCTTC.

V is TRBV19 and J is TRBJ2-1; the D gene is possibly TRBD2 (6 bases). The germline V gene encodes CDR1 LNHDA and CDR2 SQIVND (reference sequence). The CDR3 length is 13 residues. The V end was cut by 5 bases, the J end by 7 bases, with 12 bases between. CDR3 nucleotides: TGTGCCAGTAGTCCAGATAGCGGAAATGAGCAGTTCTTC. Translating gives CASSPDSGNEQFF.

The CDR3 is CASSLDPGRGSPLHF. The CDR3 DNA reads as TGTGCCAGCAGTTTAGACCCCGGTCGAGGTTCACCCCTCCACTTT. The genes are TRBV12-3 or TRBV12-4 and TRBJ1-6; D call uncertain. The CDR3 extends over 15 amino acids. Trimming took 1 base from V and 9 from J, leaving 13 bases between them.